This entry features one T cell receptor (beta chain) sequence. Its antigen remains undetermined. No much larger clonotype is one base removed from it; base qualities were not supplied. The sample comes from a study of blood T cell repertoires in COVID-19 (dated by TCRdb to the early 2020s). Some background on the complete study: Samples covering the acute and convalescent phases of COVID-19 were provided by collaborators in the United States, Italy and Spain. Where available, HLA class I and class II types were taken from metadata supplied by the sample provider and were not determined by assay-based typing. Samples came from the ongoing ImmuneRACE study (first 160 participants) plus 1,254 subjects from 6 global collaborators. Subjects who had been exposed to COVID-19, were actively infected with it, or had recovered from it provided the deeply sampled blood TCRbeta repertoires that made up the dataset. A de-identified subject ID, COVID-19 status, age in years and sex were almost always included in the sample metadata. The prospective study material was composed of cDNA or gDNA derived from T cells, B-cell-depleted T cells, or PBMCs. The repertoires were made available in a free public database intended to serve as a resource for research on the immune response to SARS-CoV-2.

What the research found in general, with its limitations: Clinical and demographic metadata were provided uncurated, with the amount varying by source and participant.

V was cut back by 8 bases and J by 4 bases, leaving a gap of 20 bases between them. From a lookup of the germline V gene, CDR1 and CDR2 are MDHEN and SYDVKM. The CDR3 runs 16 residues from the cysteine to the phenylalanine. Only the CDR3 region is kept as DNA, spanning 48 bases read in frame from base 1. The immunoSEQ Assay, a bias-controlled multiplex PCR, was used to amplify TCRbeta CDR3 regions from genomic DNA. The paper's data handling went like this. Within the assay, amplification of reference gene primers was used to estimate how many nucleated cells each sample contained. To quantify the absolute abundance of each unique TCRbeta CDR3 rearrangement, sequence reads were collapsed and filtered. For each sample, productive Simpson clonality was calculated by taking the square root of Simpson's diversity index across productive rearrangements. TCRdb's version of the immuneACCESS table is confined to in-frame rearrangements and falls short of the full clone set. An unresolved V gene accounts for under half of the shortfall where checked; the remainder is of unknown origin. Clone size and V and J calls were adopted from that table, with D and trimming inferred from the DNA. For this sample there are roughly 250,000 clones; approximately 90% appear just once. The ten largest make up around 0.8% of the sample.

In the prospective study, participants were about 18 to 90 years old, resided in about two dozen geographic areas of the United States, and were enrolled through a virtual design. In the prospective study, cohorts were assigned on the basis of participant-reported clinical history obtained from a screening survey and a study questionnaire. Exposed participants were defined as having been in contact with someone with a PCR-confirmed or clinician-diagnosed COVID-19 case within 2 weeks of study entry. Each participant in the prospective study had whole blood, serum and a nasopharyngeal or oropharyngeal swab collected by mobile phlebotomists. Prospective study participants could optionally give additional blood draws and questionnaires over a roughly 2-month period. Before DNA extraction, prospective study blood samples were shipped either frozen or at room temperature.

This sequence uses TRBV28 and TRBJ1-4; no D gene can be assigned with confidence. Sequenced: PBMCs or T cells enriched from blood (not recorded which). The sequence derives from a man aged 50-59 years who had been exposed to COVID-19. In nucleotide form, the sequence is TGTGCCAGCGAAGGGAGTTTAGGTGCGGGTAATGAAAAACTGTTTTTT. The resulting protein is CASEGSLGAGNEKLFF. The variable domain in full, with residues beyond the CDR3 obtained from the reference TRBV28 and TRBJ1-4 genes, is DVKVTQSSRYLVKRTGEKVFLECVQDMDHENMFWYRQDPGLGLRLIYFSYDVKMKEKGDIPEGYSVSREKKERFSLILESASTNQTSMYLCASEGSLGAGNEKLFFGSGTQLSVL.